Sequencing of this T cell receptor (beta chain) was carried out in a study of radiation and T cells in renal cell carcinoma. The treatment: treatment-naive control, cytoreductive nephrectomy. Using immunoSEQ multiplex PCR, the repertoire was profiled, and TCRdb retains in-frame clones only, with some absent. The data contain 24,000 or so clones, 58% of them singletons. Trimming shortened V by 4 bases and J by 2 bases, and 10 bases separated the two germline ends. From germline, CDR1 is MNHEY and CDR2 SMNVEV (reference sequence). The CDR3 covers 14 residues. The source was tumor tissue, collected from a patient whose treatment was nephrectomy without radiotherapy. The TCR originated in a man in his forties with renal cell carcinoma. J is TRBJ2-3 and V is TRBV27; D call uncertain. The CDR3 DNA reads as TGTGCCAGCAGTTCAGGTTACAACACAGATACGCAGTATTTT. Translated: CASSSGYNTDTQYF.